These 7 T cell receptor beta chains share one sample of origin, sequenced in a study of T cells expressing NK-cell markers (dated by TCRdb to 2018 to 2021). The receptor library was made with 5' RACE. The reads were generated on an Illumina HiSeq 2000. With the reads reprocessed by TCRdb, a single entry stands for each CDR3 protein sequence and no DNA is reported. The sample's table lists a count of around 470,000 distinct CDR3 sequences. Approximately 1.4% of the sample belongs to the ten largest clones. The source material was blood T cells: a sorted CD56 or NKG2C T cell subset, CD4+ or CD8+ T cells, or bulk PBMC T cells (not recorded which). The receptors here all came from a woman aged 45-65 years in good health. Donor details come from another sample of the same person, matched by shared clones.

The chain links TRBV11-2 to TRBJ2-1; TCRdb picks TRBD2, but there is no DNA to check that call. Per germline, CDR1 SGHAT and CDR2 FQNNGV. CDR3 length: 18 residues. CDR3 sequence: CASSRRLAGMSSYNEQFF.

The chain employs TRBV15 and TRBJ2-3; the TRBD1 assignment by TCRdb is unverifiable without DNA. The CDR3 consists of 15 residues. Germline CDR1 reads LNHNV; CDR2 reads YYDKDF (reference sequence). The CDR3 region is CATSRQGVYTDTQYF. Full variable domain (outside the CDR3, taken from reference TRBV15 and TRBJ2-3): DAMVIQNPRYQVTQFGKPVTLSCSQTLNHNVMYWYQQKSSQAPKLLFHYYDKDFNNEADTPDNFQSRRPNTSFCFLDIRSPGLGDTAMYLCATSRQGVYTDTQYFGPGTRLTVL.

The chain joins TRBV5-1 to TRBJ1-4; with no DNA, the TCRdb D assignment of TRBD1 cannot be verified. Germline V gene sequence: CDR1 SGHRS, CDR2 YFSETQ. The CDR3 spans 17 residues. The CDR3 loop is CASASRQPTATNEKLFF.

The chain couples TRBV6-1 to TRBJ2-2; TCRdb returns TRBD2, unconfirmable since there is no DNA. The germline V gene has CDR1 MNHNS and CDR2 SASEGT. CDR3 length equals 19 residues. The CDR3 spells CASSEANLGLATGGGELFF.

The gene calls are TRBV27 and TRBJ2-6; TCRdb calls TRBD1, which cannot be checked without DNA. Germline V gene lookup returns CDR1 MNHEY and CDR2 SMNVEV (reference sequence). This CDR3 is 21 amino acids long. CDR3 region: CASSLSSQGQRPSSGANVLTF.

The chain couples TRBV20-1 to TRBJ2-1; no DNA is available, so the TRBD2 call from TCRdb remains unchecked. CDR1 is DFQATT and CDR2 is SNEGSKA in the germline V gene (reference sequence). There are 15 residues in the CDR3. The CDR3 protein is CSARVSGLTYNEQFF.

The chain links TRBV5-6 to TRBJ2-2; TCRdb's D gene call, TRBD1, goes unchecked for lack of DNA. Germline V CDR1 and CDR2: SGHDT, YYEEEE. The CDR3 runs 16 residues. CDR3: CASSLNRDRGSGELFF. Full variable domain (rest looked up from reference TRBV5-6 and TRBJ2-2): DAGVTQSPTHLIKTRGQQVTLRCSPKSGHDTVSWYQQALGQGPQFIFQYYEEEERQRGNFPDRFSGHQFPNYSSELNVNALLLGDSALYLCASSLNRDRGSGELFFGEGSRLTVL.